This TCR beta chain was found in a study of OX40 agonist ivuxolimab in advanced cancers. Overall study: Patients received ivuxolimab, an intravenous treatment, every 2 weeks at 0.01 to 10 mg/kg. Subjects had a mean age of around 60 years, with a range of roughly 20 to 79; roughly 83% were male.

The V gene end was trimmed by 6 bases and the J gene end by 4 bases; junction bases not matched to a gene: 5. The germline CDR1 and CDR2 sequences are MGHRA and YSYEKL. The CDR3 totals 14 residues. Profiled with immunoSEQ multiplex PCR; TCRdb holds only in-frame clones, not every one. The data contain 85,000 to 130,000 clones, 90% of them singletons. Anyone with autoimmune disease history or systemic immunosuppression was excluded. This chain connects TRBV4-1 to TRBJ1-5, with 8 bases fitting TRBD1. This specimen consisted of CD4+ or CD8+ T cells sorted from blood, obtained in a trial of the OX40 agonist ivuxolimab. The receptor was derived from an adult with an advanced solid tumor such as melanoma, head and neck, liver or kidney cancer. The CDR3 DNA reads as TGCGCCAGCAGTCCTCGGACAGGGAATCAGCCCCAGCATTTT. It codes for CASSPRTGNQPQHF.